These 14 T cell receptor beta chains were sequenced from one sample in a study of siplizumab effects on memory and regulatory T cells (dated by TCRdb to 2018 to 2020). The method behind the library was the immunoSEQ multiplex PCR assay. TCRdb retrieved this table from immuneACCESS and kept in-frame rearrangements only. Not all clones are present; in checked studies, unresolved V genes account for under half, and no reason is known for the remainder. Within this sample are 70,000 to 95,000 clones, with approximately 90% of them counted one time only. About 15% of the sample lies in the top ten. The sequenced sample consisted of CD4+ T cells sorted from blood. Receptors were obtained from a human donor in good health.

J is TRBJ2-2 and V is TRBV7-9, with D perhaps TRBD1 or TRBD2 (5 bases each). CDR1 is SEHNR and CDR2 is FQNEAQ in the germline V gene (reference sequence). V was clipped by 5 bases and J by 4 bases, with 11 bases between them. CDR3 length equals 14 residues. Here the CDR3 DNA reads TGTGCCAGCAGCCTAATGGGGACCACCGGGGAGCTGTTTTTT. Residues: CASSLMGTTGELFF.

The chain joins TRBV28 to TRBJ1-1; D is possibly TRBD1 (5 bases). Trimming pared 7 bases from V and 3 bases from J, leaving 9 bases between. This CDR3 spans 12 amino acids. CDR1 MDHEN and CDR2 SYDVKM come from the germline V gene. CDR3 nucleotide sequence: TGTGCCAGCATCCGGGGACACACTGAAGCTTTCTTT. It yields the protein CASIRGHTEAFF.

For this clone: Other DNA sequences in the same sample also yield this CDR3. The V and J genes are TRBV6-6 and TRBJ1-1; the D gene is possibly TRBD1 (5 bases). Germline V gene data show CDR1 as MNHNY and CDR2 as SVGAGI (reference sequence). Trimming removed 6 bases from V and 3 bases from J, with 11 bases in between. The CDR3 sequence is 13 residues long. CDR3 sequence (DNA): TGTGCCAGCAGACCTGGGGCAGACACTGAAGCTTTCTTT. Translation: CASRPGADTEAFF.

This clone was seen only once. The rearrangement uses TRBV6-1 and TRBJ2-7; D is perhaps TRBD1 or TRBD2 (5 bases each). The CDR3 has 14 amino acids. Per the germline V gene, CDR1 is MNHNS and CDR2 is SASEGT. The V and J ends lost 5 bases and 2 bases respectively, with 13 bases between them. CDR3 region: CASSKTRGPYEQYF. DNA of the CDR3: TGTGCCAGCAGTAAGACCCGGGGACCCTACGAGCAGTACTTC.

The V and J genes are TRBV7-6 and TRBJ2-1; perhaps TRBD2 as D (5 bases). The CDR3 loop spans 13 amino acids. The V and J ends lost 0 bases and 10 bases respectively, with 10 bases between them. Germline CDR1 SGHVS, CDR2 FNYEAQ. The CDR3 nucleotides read TGTGCCAGCAGCTTAGCGCCCGGGAAGGAGCAGTTCTTC. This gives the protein CASSLAPGKEQFF.

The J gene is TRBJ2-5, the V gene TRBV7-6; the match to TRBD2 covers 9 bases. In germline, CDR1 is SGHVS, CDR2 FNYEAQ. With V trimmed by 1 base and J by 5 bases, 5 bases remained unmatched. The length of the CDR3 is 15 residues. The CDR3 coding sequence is TGTGCCAGCAGCTTAGGCGGGAGGGCCGAGGAGACCCAGTACTTC. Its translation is CASSLGGRAEETQYF.

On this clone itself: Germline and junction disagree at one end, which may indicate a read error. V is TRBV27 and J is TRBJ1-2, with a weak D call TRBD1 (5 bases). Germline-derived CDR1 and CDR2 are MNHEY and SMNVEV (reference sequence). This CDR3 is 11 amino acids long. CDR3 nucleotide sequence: TGCCCCGGGGGGTACGACTATGGCTACACCTTC. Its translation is CPGGYDYGYTF.

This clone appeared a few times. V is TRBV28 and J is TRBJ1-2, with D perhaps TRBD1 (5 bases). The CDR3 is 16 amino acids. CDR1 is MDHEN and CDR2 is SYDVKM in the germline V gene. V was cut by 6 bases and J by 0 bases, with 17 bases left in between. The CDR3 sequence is CASSQRGGLANYGYTF. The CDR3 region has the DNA TGTGCCAGCAGCCAACGGGGGGGTCTCGCTAACTATGGCTACACCTTC.

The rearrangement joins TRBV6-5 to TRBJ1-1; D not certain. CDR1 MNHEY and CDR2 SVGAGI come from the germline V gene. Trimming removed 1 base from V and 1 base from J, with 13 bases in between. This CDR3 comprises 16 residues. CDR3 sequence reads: CASSYFASSGNTEAFF. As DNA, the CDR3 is TGTGCCAGCAGTTACTTCGCATCCTCCGGGAACACTGAAGCTTTCTTT.

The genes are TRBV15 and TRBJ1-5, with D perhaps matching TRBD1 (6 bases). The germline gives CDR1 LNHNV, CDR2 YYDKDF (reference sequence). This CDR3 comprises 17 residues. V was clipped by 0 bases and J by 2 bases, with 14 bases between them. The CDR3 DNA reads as TGTGCCACCAGCAGAGATCGAGGAGGGGGTGGCAATCAGCCCCAGCATTTT. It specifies CATSRDRGGGGNQPQHF.

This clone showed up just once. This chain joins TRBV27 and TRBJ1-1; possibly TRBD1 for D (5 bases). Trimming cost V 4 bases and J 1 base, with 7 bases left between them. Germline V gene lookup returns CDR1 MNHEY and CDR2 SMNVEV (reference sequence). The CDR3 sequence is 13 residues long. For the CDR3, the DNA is TGTGCCAGCAGTTCAGACAGGAACACTGAAGCTTTCTTT. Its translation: CASSSDRNTEAFF.

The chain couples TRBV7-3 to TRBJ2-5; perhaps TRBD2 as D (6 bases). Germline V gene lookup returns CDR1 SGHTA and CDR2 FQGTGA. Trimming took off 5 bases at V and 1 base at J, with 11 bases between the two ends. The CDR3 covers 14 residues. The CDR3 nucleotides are TGTGCCAGCAGCATCTCAGCGGGCCAAGAGACCCAGTACTTC. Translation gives CASSISAGQETQYF.

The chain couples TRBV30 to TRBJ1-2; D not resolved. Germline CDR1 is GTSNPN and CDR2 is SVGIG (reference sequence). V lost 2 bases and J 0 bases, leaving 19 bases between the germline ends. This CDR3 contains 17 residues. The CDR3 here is CAWSNPLEGSANYGYTF. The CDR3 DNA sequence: TGTGCCTGGAGTAACCCCCTGGAAGGCTCCGCTAACTATGGCTACACCTTC.

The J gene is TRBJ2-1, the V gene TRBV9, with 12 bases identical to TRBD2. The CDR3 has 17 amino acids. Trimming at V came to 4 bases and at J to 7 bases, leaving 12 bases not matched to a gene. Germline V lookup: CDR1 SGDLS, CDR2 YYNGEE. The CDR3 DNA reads TGTGCCAGCAGCATCTCGCCGGGGCTAGCGGGAGGGAATGAGCAGTTCTTC. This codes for CASSISPGLAGGNEQFF.